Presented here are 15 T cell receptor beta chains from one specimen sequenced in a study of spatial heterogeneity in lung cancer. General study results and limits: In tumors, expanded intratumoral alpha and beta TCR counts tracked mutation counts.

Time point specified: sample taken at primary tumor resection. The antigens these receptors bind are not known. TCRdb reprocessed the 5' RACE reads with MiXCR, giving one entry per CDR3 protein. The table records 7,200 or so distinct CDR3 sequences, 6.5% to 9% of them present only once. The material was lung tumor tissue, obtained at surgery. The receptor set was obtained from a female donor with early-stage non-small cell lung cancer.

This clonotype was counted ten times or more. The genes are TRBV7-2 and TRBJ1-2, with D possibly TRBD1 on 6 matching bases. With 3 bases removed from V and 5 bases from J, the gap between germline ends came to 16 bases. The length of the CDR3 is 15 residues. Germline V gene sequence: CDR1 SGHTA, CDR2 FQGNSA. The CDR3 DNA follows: TGTGCCAGCAGCTTCTCCACAGGGCGGTCGTATGGCTACACCTTC. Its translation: CASSFSTGRSYGYTF.

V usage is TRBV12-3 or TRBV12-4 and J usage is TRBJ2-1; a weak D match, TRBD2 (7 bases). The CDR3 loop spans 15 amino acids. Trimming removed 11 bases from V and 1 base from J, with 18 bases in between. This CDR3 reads CAAGAGEGSYNEQFF. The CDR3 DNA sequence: TGTGCCGCGGGGGCGGGGGAAGGGTCCTACAATGAGCAGTTCTTC.

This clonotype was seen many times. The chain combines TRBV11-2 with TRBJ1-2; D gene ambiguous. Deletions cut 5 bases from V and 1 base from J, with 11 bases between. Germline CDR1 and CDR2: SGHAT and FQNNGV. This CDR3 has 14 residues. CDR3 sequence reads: CASSPLGVNYGYTF. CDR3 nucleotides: TGTGCCAGCAGCCCACTAGGAGTTAACTATGGCTACACCTTC.

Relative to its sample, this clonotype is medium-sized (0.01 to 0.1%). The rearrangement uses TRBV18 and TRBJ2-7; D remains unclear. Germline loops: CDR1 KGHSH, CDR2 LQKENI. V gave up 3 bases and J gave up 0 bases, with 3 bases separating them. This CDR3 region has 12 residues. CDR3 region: CASSPRSYEQYF. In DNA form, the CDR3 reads TGTGCCAGCTCACCGCGCTCCTACGAGCAGTACTTC.

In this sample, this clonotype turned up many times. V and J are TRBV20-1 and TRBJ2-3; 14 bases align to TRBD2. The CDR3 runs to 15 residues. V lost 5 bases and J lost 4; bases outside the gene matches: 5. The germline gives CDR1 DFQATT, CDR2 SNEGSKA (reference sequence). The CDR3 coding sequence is TGCAGTGCTTTCGGACTAGCGGGAGGATCAGATACGCAGTATTTT. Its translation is CSAFGLAGGSDTQYF.

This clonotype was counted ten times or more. As DNA, the CDR3 is TGTGCCAGCAGTACACCCGACAACGAGCAGTACTTC. Amino acids: CASSTPDNEQYF. This rearrangement joins TRBV28 to TRBJ2-7; D is undetermined. V was shortened by 5 bases and J by 5 bases, with 10 bases between the two germline ends. The CDR3 length is 12 residues. Germline CDR1 reads MDHEN; CDR2 reads SYDVKM.

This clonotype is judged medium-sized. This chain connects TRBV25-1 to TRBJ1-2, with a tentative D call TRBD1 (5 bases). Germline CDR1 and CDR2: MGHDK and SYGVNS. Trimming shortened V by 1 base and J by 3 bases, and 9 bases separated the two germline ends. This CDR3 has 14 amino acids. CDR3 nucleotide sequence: TGTGCCAGCAGTGAATCGGGGCGCGACTATGGCTACACCTTC. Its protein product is CASSESGRDYGYTF.

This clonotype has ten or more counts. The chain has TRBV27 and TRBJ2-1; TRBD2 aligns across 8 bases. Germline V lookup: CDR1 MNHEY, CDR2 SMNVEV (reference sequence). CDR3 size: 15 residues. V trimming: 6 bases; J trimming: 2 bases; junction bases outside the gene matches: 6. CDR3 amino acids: CASSGRALTYNEQFF. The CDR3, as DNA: TGTGCCAGCAGCGGGAGGGCCTTGACCTACAATGAGCAGTTCTTC.

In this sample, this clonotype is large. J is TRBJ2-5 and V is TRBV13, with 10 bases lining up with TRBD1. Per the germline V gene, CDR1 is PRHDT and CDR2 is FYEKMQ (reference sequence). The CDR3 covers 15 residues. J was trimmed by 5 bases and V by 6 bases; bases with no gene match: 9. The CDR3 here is CASRHTGTGDETQYF. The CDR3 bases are TGTGCCAGCAGACACACCGGGACAGGGGACGAGACCCAGTACTTC.

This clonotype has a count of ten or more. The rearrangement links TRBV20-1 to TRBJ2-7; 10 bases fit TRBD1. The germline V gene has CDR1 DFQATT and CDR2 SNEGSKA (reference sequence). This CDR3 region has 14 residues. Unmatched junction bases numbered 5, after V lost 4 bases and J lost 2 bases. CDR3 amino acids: CSAMAGTGAYEQYF. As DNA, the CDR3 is TGCAGTGCTATGGCCGGGACAGGGGCCTACGAGCAGTACTTC.

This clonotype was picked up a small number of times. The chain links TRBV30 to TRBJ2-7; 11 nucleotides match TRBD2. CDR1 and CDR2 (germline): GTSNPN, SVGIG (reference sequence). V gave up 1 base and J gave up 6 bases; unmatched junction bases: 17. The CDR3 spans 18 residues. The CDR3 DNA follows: TGTGCCTGGAGTGGAGGGGCTAGCGGGAGGCTTTTCTCCCCCGAGCAGTACTTC. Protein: CAWSGGASGRLFSPEQYF.

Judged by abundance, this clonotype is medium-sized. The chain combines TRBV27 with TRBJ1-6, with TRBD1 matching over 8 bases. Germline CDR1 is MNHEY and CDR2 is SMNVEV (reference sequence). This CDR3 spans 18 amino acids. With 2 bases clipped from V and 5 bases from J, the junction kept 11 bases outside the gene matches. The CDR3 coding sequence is TGTGCCAGCAGTTTACGGCAGGGGGCCATATCTGATAATTCACCCCTCCACTTT. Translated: CASSLRQGAISDNSPLHF.

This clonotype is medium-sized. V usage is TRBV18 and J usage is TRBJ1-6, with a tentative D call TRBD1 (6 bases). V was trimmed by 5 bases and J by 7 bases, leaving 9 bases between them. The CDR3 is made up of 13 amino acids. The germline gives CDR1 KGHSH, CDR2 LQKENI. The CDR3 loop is CASSEGENSPLHF. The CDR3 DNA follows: TGTGCCAGCTCAGAGGGGGAAAATTCACCCCTCCACTTT.

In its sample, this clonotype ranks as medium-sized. CDR3 region: CSVGGEMTDTQYF. In nucleotides, the CDR3 is TGCAGCGTTGGAGGGGAAATGACAGATACGCAGTATTTT. This chain joins TRBV29-1 and TRBJ2-3, with D perhaps given as TRBD1 or TRBD2 (5 bases each). The CDR3 has 13 residues. Trimming pared 4 bases from V and 3 bases from J, leaving 11 bases between. The germline V gene has CDR1 SQVTM and CDR2 ANQGSEA.

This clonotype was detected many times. CDR3 DNA sequence: TGCGCCAGCAGCCCCGAACTAAACTCTGGAAACACCATATATTTT. Residues: CASSPELNSGNTIYF. The rearrangement links TRBV5-1 to TRBJ1-3, with D hard to call. The V gene lost 4 bases and the J gene lost 0 bases, with 11 bases spanning the gap. CDR1 SGHRS and CDR2 YFSETQ come from the germline V gene. The CDR3 runs 15 residues. Full variable domain (missing parts from reference TRBV5-1 and TRBJ1-3): KAGVTQTPRYLIKTRGQQVTLSCSPISGHRSVSWYQQTPGQGLQFLFEYFSETQRNKGNFPGRFSGRQFSNSRSEMNVSTLELGDSALYLCASSPELNSGNTIYFGEGSWLTVV.